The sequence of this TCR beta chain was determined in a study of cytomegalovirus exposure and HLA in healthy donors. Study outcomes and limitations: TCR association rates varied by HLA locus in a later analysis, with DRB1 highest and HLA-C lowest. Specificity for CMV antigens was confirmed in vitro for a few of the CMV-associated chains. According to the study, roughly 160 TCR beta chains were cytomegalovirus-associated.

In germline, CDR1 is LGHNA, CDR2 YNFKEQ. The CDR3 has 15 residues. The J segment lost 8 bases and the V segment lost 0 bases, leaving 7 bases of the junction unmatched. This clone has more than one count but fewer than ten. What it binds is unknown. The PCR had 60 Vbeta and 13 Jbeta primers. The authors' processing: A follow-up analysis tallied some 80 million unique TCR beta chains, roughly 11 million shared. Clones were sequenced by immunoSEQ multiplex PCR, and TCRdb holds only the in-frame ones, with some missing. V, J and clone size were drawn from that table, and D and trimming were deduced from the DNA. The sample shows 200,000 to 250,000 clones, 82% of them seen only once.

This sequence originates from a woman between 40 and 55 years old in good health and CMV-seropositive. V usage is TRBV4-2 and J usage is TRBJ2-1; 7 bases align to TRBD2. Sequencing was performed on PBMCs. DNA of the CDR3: TGTGCCAGCAGCCAAGAGGGGGGGGGTCGGTATGAGCAGTTCTTC. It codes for CASSQEGGGRYEQFF.